Below, 11 T cell receptor beta chains from the same sample are listed, as sequenced in a study of blood T cells in healthy people across ages. The second PCR ran roughly 7 to 12 cycles with a sample-barcoded 5' primer and J-beta primers. TCRdb redid the calling of the 5' RACE reads with MiXCR, one entry per CDR3 protein. The table includes roughly 560,000 distinct CDR3 sequences, 20% to 30% detected once. These data were also reused for a study on T cells of mothers and their children.

The sample was blood. The receptor set was obtained from a boy aged 5-17 years in good health.

CDR3 in amino acids: CASGTTGSGANVLTF. The CDR3 DNA reads as TGCGCCAGCGGGACGACAGGGTCTGGGGCCAACGTCCTGACTTTC. V usage is TRBV4-3 and J usage is TRBJ2-6, with 7 bases that match TRBD1. The V gene end was trimmed by 8 bases and the J gene end by 1 base; junction bases not matched to a gene: 5. Germline V lookup: CDR1 LGHNA, CDR2 YSLEER. The CDR3 extends over 15 amino acids.

The chain carries TRBV6-1 and TRBJ1-1; D perhaps matches TRBD1 (6 bases). The V end was cut by 2 bases, the J end by 7 bases, with 14 bases between. This CDR3 comprises 14 residues. Germline loops: CDR1 MNHNS, CDR2 SASEGT. Here the CDR3 DNA reads TGTGCCAGCAGTGAATGGGGCACAGGGAGTGAAGCTTTCTTT. It yields the protein CASSEWGTGSEAFF.

There are a few counts of this clonotype. The chain employs TRBV20-1 and TRBJ2-5, with 7 bases fitting TRBD2. J gave up 0 bases and V 5 bases, and 6 bases lay outside the gene matches. This CDR3 is 14 amino acids long. CDR1 is DFQATT and CDR2 is SNEGSKA in the germline V gene (reference sequence). The CDR3 coding sequence is TGCAGTGCTCCCAGGGAGGGTAACCAAGAGACCCAGTACTTC. This translates into CSAPREGNQETQYF.

This sequence joins TRBV7-9 and TRBJ2-5; no firm D call. The germline V gene encodes CDR1 SEHNR and CDR2 FQNEAQ (reference sequence). The CDR3 length is 13 residues. Trimming stripped 5 bases from V and 5 bases from J, with 12 bases between. CDR3 protein: CASSLLGPETQYF. CDR3 in DNA: TGTGCCAGCAGCCTCCTAGGGCCGGAGACCCAGTACTTC.

Only a few counts were recorded for this clonotype. The V call is TRBV7-9, the J call TRBJ2-3; D gene uncertain. CDR1 and CDR2 (germline): SEHNR, FQNEAQ (reference sequence). The length of the CDR3 is 11 residues. V was pared by 10 bases and J by 4 bases, with 9 bases between. CDR3 nucleotide sequence: TGTGCCACCTCTTCCCCAGATACGCAGTATTTT. This translates into CATSSPDTQYF.

This clonotype occurred many times. The chain uses TRBV15 and TRBJ2-7, with TRBD1 identical over 8 bases. Germline CDR1 reads LNHNV; CDR2 reads YYDKDF (reference sequence). With V trimmed by 2 bases and J by 1 base, 16 bases remained unmatched. The CDR3 length is 19 residues. The CDR3 is CATSRIWGAGGPYSYEQYF. In nucleotides, the CDR3 is TGTGCCACCAGCAGAATTTGGGGGGCAGGGGGCCCTTATTCCTACGAGCAGTACTTC.

J is TRBJ2-2 and V is TRBV4-3, with D unclear. Germline values: CDR1 LGHNA, CDR2 YSLEER. This CDR3 has 19 residues. Trimming removed 1 base at V and 6 bases at J, with 24 bases between. The CDR3 protein is CASSQGIVRELLLAGELFF. DNA of the CDR3: TGCGCCAGCAGCCAAGGAATAGTTAGGGAACTCCTCCTCGCCGGGGAGCTGTTTTTT.

The V and J genes are TRBV6-2 or TRBV6-3 and TRBJ2-7; D unresolved. The CDR3 totals 14 residues. In germline, CDR1 is MNHEY, CDR2 SVGEGT. Trimming took 2 bases from V and 2 from J, leaving 10 bases between them. In DNA, the CDR3 is TGTGCCAGCAGTTACGATCAAGGAACCTACGAGCAGTACTTC. Translating it yields CASSYDQGTYEQYF.

V is TRBV10-1 and J is TRBJ2-3; 10 bases agree with TRBD1. From germline, CDR1 is WNHNN and CDR2 SYGVQD (reference sequence). J was trimmed by 5 bases and V by 3 bases; bases with no gene match: 11. The CDR3 has 17 residues. The CDR3, as DNA: TGCGCCAGCAGTGACGCGCCGGGACAGGGGTTTGGAGATACGCAGTATTTT. Its translation: CASSDAPGQGFGDTQYF.

This clonotype has a handful of counts. One end of the junction varies from germline; a read error may be responsible. The chain joins TRBV7-9 to TRBJ2-1; TRBD2 matches 8 bases. Germline CDR1 is SEHNR and CDR2 is FQNEAQ (reference sequence). The CDR3 loop spans 16 amino acids. The CDR3 DNA sequence: TGTACCAGCAGCTTAGCGCTGGTGGTAGCGGGGAATGAGCAGTTCTTC. Encoded protein: CTSSLALVVAGNEQFF.

In its sample, this clonotype was seen a few times. The chain recombines TRBV7-6 with TRBJ2-3, with D unresolved. This CDR3 has 15 residues. In germline, CDR1 is SGHVS, CDR2 FNYEAQ. V was cut by 5 bases and J by 5 bases, with 17 bases left in between. DNA for the CDR3: TGTGCCAGCAGCGCCCAACCTCGTCACGGAGATACGCAGTATTTT. Amino acids: CASSAQPRHGDTQYF.